This TCR beta chain was sequenced in a study of blood T cell repertoires in COVID-19. Across the study: T cells, B-cell-depleted T cells, or PBMCs provided the cDNA or gDNA that served as material.

This clone was seen a handful of times. Libraries were prepared by immunoSEQ multiplex PCR; TCRdb keeps only in-frame clonotypes and omits some of them. In the table there are 95,000 to 150,000 clones, around 83% of which are singletons. What the recovered Cohort 3 donors had was two negative PCRs, clearance, or symptom resolution. Per the germline V gene, CDR1 is SEHNR and CDR2 is FQNEAQ (reference sequence). This CDR3 contains 15 residues. V shed 5 bases and J 3 bases; nucleotides not matched to a gene: 6. This TCR derives from a woman aged 25-40 years who had recovered from COVID-19. The chain joins TRBV7-9 to TRBJ1-4; 7 nucleotides match TRBD1. The specimen sequenced was PBMCs or T cells enriched from blood (not recorded which). The CDR3 nucleotides are TGTGCCAGCAGCACCCTGGGACAGTCTAATGAAAAACTGTTTTTT. Its translation: CASSTLGQSNEKLFF.